The 2 T cell receptor beta chains below were found in one sample sequenced in a study of T cells in Graves' hyperthyroidism and ophthalmopathy. Authors of the study amplified TCR beta CDR3 regions from RNA transcripts. The HTBI primer set was used in a first-round RT-PCR of the TCR CDR3. One entry per CDR3 protein, called by TCRdb with MiXCR from the multiplex PCR reads. The repertoire has 690,000 or so distinct CDR3 sequences, 18% of them found once; the top ten carry over 15%. Sequenced input: blood. These TCRs come from a woman aged 50 to 60 with Graves' hyperthyroidism that later progressed to Graves' ophthalmopathy.

This clonotype was detected ten times or more. This chain joins TRBV7-3 and TRBJ2-5; no reliable D call. Trimming pared 1 base from V and 4 bases from J, leaving 7 bases between. The germline CDR1 and CDR2 sequences are SGHTA and FQGTGA. The CDR3 runs 13 residues. CDR3: CASSLNRLETQYF. Here the CDR3 DNA reads TGTGCCAGCAGCTTAAATAGATTAGAGACCCAGTACTTC.

This clonotype has a count of ten or more. The chain uses TRBV20-1 and TRBJ2-5; 7 nucleotides match TRBD2. Germline CDR1 and CDR2: DFQATT and SNEGSKA (reference sequence). V gave up 3 bases and J gave up 2 bases; unmatched junction bases: 9. The length of the CDR3 is 15 residues. The DNA for the CDR3 is TGCAGTGCTAGCCCCCCCGGGCGGGGGCAAGAGACCCAGTACTTC. It is translated as CSASPPGRGQETQYF.